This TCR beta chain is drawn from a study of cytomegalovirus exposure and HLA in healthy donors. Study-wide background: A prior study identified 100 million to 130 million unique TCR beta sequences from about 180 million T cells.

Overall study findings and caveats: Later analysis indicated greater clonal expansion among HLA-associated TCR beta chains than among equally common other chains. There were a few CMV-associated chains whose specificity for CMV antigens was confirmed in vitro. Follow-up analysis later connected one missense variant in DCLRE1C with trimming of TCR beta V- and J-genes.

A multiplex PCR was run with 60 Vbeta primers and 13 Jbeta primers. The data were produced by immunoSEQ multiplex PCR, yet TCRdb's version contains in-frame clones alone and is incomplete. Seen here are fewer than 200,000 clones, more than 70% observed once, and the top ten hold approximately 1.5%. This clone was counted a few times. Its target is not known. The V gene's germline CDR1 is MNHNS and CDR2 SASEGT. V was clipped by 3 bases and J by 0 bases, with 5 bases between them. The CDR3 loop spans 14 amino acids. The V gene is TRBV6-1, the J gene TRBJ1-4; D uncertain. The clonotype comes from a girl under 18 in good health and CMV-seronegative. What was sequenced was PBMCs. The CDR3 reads CASSESTTNEKLFF. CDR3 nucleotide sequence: TGTGCCAGCAGTGAGTCCACAACTAATGAAAAACTGTTTTTT.